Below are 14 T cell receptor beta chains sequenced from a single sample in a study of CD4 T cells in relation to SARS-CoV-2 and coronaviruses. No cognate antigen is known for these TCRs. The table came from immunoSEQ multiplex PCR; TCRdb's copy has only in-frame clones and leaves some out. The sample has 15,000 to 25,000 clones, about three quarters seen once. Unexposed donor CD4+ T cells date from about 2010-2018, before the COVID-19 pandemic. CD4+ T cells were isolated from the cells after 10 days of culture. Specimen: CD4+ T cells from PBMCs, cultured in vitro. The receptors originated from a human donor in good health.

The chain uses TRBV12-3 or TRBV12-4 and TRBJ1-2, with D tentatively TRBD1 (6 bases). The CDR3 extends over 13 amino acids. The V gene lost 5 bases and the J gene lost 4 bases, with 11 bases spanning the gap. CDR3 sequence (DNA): TGTGCCAGCAGTAACAACAGGGCCTATGGCTACACCTTC. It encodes CASSNNRAYGYTF.

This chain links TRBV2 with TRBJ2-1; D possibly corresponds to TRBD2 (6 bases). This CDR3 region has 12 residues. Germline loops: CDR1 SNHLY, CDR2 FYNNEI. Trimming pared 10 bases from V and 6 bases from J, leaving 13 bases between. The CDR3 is CAKNLATNEQFF. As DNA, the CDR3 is TGTGCCAAGAACCTAGCGACCAATGAGCAGTTCTTC.

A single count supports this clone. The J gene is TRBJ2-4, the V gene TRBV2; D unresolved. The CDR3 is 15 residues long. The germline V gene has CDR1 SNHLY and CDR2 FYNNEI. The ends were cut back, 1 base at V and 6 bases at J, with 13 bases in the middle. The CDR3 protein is CASSEEGQAPNIQYF. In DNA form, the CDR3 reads TGTGCCAGCAGTGAAGAAGGTCAGGCCCCAAACATTCAGTACTTC.

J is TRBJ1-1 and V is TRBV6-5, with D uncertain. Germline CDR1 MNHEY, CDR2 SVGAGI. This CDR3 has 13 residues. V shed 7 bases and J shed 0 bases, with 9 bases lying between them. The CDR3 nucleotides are TGTGCCAGCACCGAACAGATGAACACTGAAGCTTTCTTT. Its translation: CASTEQMNTEAFF.

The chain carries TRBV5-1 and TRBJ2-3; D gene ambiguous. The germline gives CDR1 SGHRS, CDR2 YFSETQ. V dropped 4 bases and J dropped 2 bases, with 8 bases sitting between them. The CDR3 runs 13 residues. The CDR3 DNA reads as TGCGCCAGCAGCCAAACAGCCACAGATACGCAGTATTTT. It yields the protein CASSQTATDTQYF.

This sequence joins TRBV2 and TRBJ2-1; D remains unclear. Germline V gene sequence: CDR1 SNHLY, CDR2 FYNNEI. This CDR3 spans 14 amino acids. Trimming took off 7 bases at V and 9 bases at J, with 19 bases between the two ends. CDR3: CASILSGLDGEQFF. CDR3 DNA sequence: TGTGCCAGCATACTGTCGGGTCTAGACGGTGAGCAGTTCTTC. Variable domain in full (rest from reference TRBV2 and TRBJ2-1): EPEVTQTPSHQVTQMGQEVILRCVPISNHLYFYWYRQILGQKVEFLVSFYNNEISEKSEIFDDQFSVERPDGSNFTLKIRSTKLEDSAMYFCASILSGLDGEQFFGPGTRLTVL.

The CDR3 DNA is TGTGCCAGCCGCGGGACAGGGCTTGTCTACGAGCAGTACTTC. It codes for CASRGTGLVYEQYF. The chain couples TRBV3-1 (or the pseudogene TRBV3-2) to TRBJ2-7, with TRBD1 matching 9 bases. V lost 8 bases and J lost 3; bases outside the gene matches: 8. The CDR3 extends over 14 amino acids. Germline values: CDR1 LGHDT, CDR2 YNNKEL (reference sequence).

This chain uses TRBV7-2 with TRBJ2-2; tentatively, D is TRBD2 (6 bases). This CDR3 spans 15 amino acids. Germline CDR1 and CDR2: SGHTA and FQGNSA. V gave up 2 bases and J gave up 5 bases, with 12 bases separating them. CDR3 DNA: TGTGCCAGCAGCTTATCGGGGGTCGGGACCGGGGAGCTGTTTTTT. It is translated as CASSLSGVGTGELFF.

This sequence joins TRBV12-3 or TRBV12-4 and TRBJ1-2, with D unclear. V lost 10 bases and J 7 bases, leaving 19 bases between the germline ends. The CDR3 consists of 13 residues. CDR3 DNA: TGTGCCACGGGAGAGACCTTGCACGGTGGCTACACCTTC. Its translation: CATGETLHGGYTF.

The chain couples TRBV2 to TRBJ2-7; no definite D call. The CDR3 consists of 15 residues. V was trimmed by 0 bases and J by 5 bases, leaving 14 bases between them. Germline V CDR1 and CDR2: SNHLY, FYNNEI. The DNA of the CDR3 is TGTGCCAGCAGTGAAGCGGCAGGTCGCGTGGACGAGCAGTACTTC. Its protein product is CASSEAAGRVDEQYF.

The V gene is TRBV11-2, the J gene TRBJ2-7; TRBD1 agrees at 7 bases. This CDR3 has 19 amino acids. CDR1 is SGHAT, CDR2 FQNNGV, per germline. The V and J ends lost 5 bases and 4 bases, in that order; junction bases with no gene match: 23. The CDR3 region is CASSRLRDSVSRWRYEQYF. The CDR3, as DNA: TGTGCCAGCAGCCGGCTCCGGGACAGCGTTTCCCGCTGGCGATACGAGCAGTACTTC.

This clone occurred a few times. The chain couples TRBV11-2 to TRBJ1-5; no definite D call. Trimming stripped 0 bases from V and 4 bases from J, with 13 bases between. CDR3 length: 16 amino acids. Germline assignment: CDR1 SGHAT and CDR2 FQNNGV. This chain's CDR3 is CASSLEVRVGNQPQHF. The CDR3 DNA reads TGTGCCAGCAGCTTAGAAGTGAGGGTCGGAAATCAGCCCCAGCATTTT.

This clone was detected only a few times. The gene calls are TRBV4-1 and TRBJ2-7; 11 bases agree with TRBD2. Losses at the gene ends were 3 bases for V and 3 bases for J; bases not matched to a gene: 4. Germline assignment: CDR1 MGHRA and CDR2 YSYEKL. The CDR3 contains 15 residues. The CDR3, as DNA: TGCGCCAGCAGCCAGGGACTAGCGGTTATCTACGAGCAGTACTTC. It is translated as CASSQGLAVIYEQYF.

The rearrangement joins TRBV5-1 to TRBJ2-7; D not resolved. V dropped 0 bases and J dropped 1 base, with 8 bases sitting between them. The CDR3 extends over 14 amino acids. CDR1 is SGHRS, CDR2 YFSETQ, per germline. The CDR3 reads CASSLAIGSYEQYF. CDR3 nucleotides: TGCGCCAGCAGCTTGGCCATCGGTTCCTACGAGCAGTACTTC.